Listed below are T cell receptor beta chains from one sample, sequenced in a study of neurological immune-mediated disorders. TCRdb reprocessed the 5' RACE reads with MiXCR, giving one entry per CDR3 protein. The sample gives about 70,000 distinct CDR3 sequences, 4.5% to 5.5% of which show up once; over 2% is in the top ten. Material for sequencing was PBMCs. The receptors were sampled from a woman in her sixties or seventies with multiple sclerosis. Both conserved end residues are part of each CDR3. Each record gives: D gene, J gene, V gene, CDR3 length, CDR3 protein. D genes are given only for firm matches.

-	TRBJ1-1	TRBV18	15	CASSPDEQRNTEAFF
-	TRBJ2-3	TRBV7-2	17	CASSLAKLGGRTDTQYF
TRBD1	TRBJ2-1	TRBV29-1	12	CSVVPWTGEQFF
-	TRBJ1-1	TRBV20-1	11	CRALGGTEAFF
TRBD1	TRBJ2-1	TRBV5-1	16	CASSFGRQGGSYEQFF
TRBD1	TRBJ1-2	TRBV29-1	15	CSAAGTGGGNYGYTF
-	TRBJ1-3	TRBV20-1	12	CSASGSGGTIYF
-	TRBJ2-3	TRBV12-3/TRBV12-4	12	CASRRVGGTQYF
TRBD2	TRBJ2-1	TRBV5-6	17	CASSLAGIGTIYNEQFF
TRBD1	TRBJ2-6	TRBV5-5	16	CASSLGTGTGANVLTF
-	TRBJ2-1	TRBV6-2/TRBV6-3	15	CASSWAGTRGNEQFF
-	TRBJ2-7	TRBV12-3/TRBV12-4	12	CASSFNHYEQYF
-	TRBJ1-4	TRBV20-1	13	CSAPDLYDEKLFF
-	TRBJ1-1	TRBV18	14	CASSPSPTNTEAFF
-	TRBJ1-1	TRBV7-9	15	CASSLEGTMNTEAFF
-	TRBJ2-1	TRBV9	15	CASSVGASSYNEQFF
-	TRBJ1-5	TRBV20-1	13	CSARPTWDQPQHF
TRBD2	TRBJ2-1	TRBV11-1	14	CASSGLAAYDEQFF
-	TRBJ2-5	TRBV7-9	15	CASSSDSTQRETQYF
-	TRBJ1-1	TRBV20-1	11	CSADRNTEAFF
TRBD1	TRBJ1-5	TRBV6-6	15	CASSRDRSGDQPQHF
-	TRBJ1-5	TRBV27	12	CASSANNQPQHF
-	TRBJ2-5	TRBV6-2/TRBV6-3	13	CATSTVGEETQYF
-	TRBJ2-2	TRBV7-2	13	CASIPGLTGELFF
-	TRBJ2-2	TRBV24-1	13	CATSEGFTGELFF
-	TRBJ2-7	TRBV20-1	10	CSAPLDEQYF
-	TRBJ2-2	TRBV6-5	13	CAIGQVGGGELFF
-	TRBJ2-3	TRBV7-9	16	CASSLSGAQVADTQYF
TRBD1	TRBJ2-1	TRBV10-2	17	CAIAGTGGLAGVNEQFF
-	TRBJ2-7	TRBV7-9	13	CASSLVTQNPQYF
-	TRBJ2-3	TRBV7-2	15	CASTLSLRGTDTQYF
TRBD2	TRBJ2-1	TRBV2	14	CASSAGRALGEQFF
TRBD1	TRBJ2-3	TRBV5-1	16	CASSRGTGGGQGTQYF
-	TRBJ2-1	TRBV28	14	CASSLLKRKNEQFF
TRBD1	TRBJ2-7	TRBV7-2	16	CASSFGRDRGSYEQYF
TRBD1	TRBJ2-5	TRBV15	14	CATSGGQPQETQYF
-	TRBJ2-4	TRBV5-5	17	CASSLLGPLGGKNIQYF
-	TRBJ2-5	TRBV29-1	12	CSVDLGGETQYF
-	TRBJ1-5	TRBV3-1	15	CASSPRTEGSQPQNF
TRBD2	TRBJ2-7	TRBV20-1	14	CSARTSGRGYEQYF
-	TRBJ2-5	TRBV20-1	12	CSANAGSRAQYF
-	TRBJ2-2	TRBV12-3/TRBV12-4	14	CASTPWVEAGELFF
TRBD2	TRBJ2-7	TRBV20-1	13	CSADLAGAYEQYF
TRBD1	TRBJ2-2	TRBV7-9	15	CASSPDRGRFGELFF
-	TRBJ2-3	TRBV12-3/TRBV12-4	13	CASRRDITDTQYF
-	TRBJ2-7	TRBV28	14	CASSLGLGRQQQYF
-	TRBJ2-1	TRBV20-1	13	CSPFLTRYNEQFF
-	TRBJ2-1	TRBV7-8	15	CASSSDSGNYNEQFF
-	TRBJ2-5	TRBV5-8	14	CASSLGRLQGTQYF
-	TRBJ1-2	TRBV29-1	14	CSGYSGTAAGGYTF
-	TRBJ2-2	TRBV5-1	14	CASSPDKPLVELFF
-	TRBJ1-5	TRBV30	13	CAWSPTGNQPQHF
-	TRBJ2-3	TRBV7-2	15	CASSSSALSTDTQYF